This T cell receptor beta chain was found in a study of a mutant IDH1 vaccine in newly diagnosed glioma. Findings and limits, study-wide: Altogether, around 95% of patients exhibited vaccine-induced immune responses.

Sample time point: week 47, end of study. It was 300 ug of mutant IDH1 20-mer peptide that made up each vaccine dose, given with topical imiquimod. TCRdb's table, derived via immunoSEQ multiplex PCR, lists solely in-frame clones and lacks some. The sample lists nearly 25,000 clones, about 81% seen once, with 3.8% in the top ten. Germline CDR1 is SGHNT and CDR2 is YYREEE (reference sequence). The CDR3 consists of 13 residues. Trimming cost V 3 bases and J 4 bases, with 8 bases left between them. A remark on this clone: What it binds is unknown.

This chain uses TRBV5-4 with TRBJ1-5, with TRBD1 as a possible D gene (5 bases). The clonotype was recovered from a man in his forties or fifties with glioma. Some clones in this sample may be carry-over from other donors' samples. The sample consisted of PBMCs, taken from a glioma patient whose treatment included an IDH1 peptide vaccine. The CDR3 protein is CASSWGGNQPQHF. The CDR3 region has the DNA TGTGCCAGCAGCTGGGGCGGGAATCAGCCCCAGCATTTT. Full variable domain (rest looked up from reference TRBV5-4 and TRBJ1-5): ETGVTQSPTHLIKTRGQQVTLRCSSQSGHNTVSWYQQALGQGPQFIFQYYREEENGRGNFPPRFSGLQFPNYSSELNVNALELDDSALYLCASSWGGNQPQHFGDGTRLSIL.